This TCR beta chain was recovered during a study of neoadjuvant anti-PD-1 for oral cavity cancer. Study as a whole: Non-progressing patients received a fourth nivolumab dose near day 43, then surgery on days 50-56.

The CDR3 extends over 14 amino acids. Trimming cost V 6 bases and J 6 bases; bases outside gene matches: 8. CDR1 and CDR2 (germline): MNHNS, SASEGT. Documented time point: after neoadjuvant nivolumab, at surgical resection. Analysis of PBMCs was direct, with no culture step. Repertoires were generated with immunoSEQ multiplex PCR, while TCRdb's copy carries only in-frame clones and drops some. Of about 68,000 clones detected, 70% to 90% appear once; the ten largest clones hold 3.4%. This receptor was identified in a person between 35 and 79 years old with oral cavity squamous cell carcinoma. The material was PBMCs, obtained after nivolumab (anti-PD-1) treatment. The V gene is TRBV6-1, the J gene TRBJ1-1; 9 bases line up with TRBD1. The CDR3 reads CASSRGQGIPEAFF. The CDR3 DNA follows: TGTGCCAGCAGCCGGGGACAGGGTATCCCTGAAGCTTTCTTT.